Each of the 14 T cell receptor beta chains below was sequenced from the same sample in a study of breast tumors, draining lymph nodes, adjacent tissues. Samples came from axillary lymph nodes draining the breast cancer. Each CDR3 protein gets one entry after TCRdb re-called the multiplex PCR reads with MiXCR. The profile shows around 230,000 distinct CDR3 sequences, approximately 31% of them singletons. Sequencing was performed on axillary lymph node tissue. These receptor sequences come from a female donor with breast cancer. Some clones in this sample may be carry-over from other donors' samples.

This clonotype was detected ten times or more. V and J are TRBV19 and TRBJ1-3; D is possibly TRBD1 (6 bases). The CDR3 totals 14 residues. Germline CDR1 LNHDA, CDR2 SQIVND (reference sequence). Trimming took off 4 bases at V and 4 bases at J, with 11 bases between the two ends. The CDR3 nucleotides are TGTGCCAGTAGTAGCGGACAGTCCGGAAACACCATATATTTT. Encoded protein: CASSSGQSGNTIYF.

The rearrangement uses TRBV19 and TRBJ2-7; TRBD2 matches at 10 bases. The J segment lost 5 bases and the V segment lost 9 bases, leaving 10 bases of the junction unmatched. This CDR3 region has 14 residues. Per the germline V gene, CDR1 is LNHDA and CDR2 is SQIVND (reference sequence). The CDR3 bases are TGTGCCAGCAGGCTAGCGGGAGCAAGCCACGAGCAGTACTTC. Amino acids: CASRLAGASHEQYF.

In this sample, this clonotype turned up many times. The chain couples TRBV19 to TRBJ1-5; D remains unclear. Germline V gene lookup returns CDR1 LNHDA and CDR2 SQIVND (reference sequence). V was trimmed by 3 bases and J by 1 base, leaving 7 bases between them. The length of the CDR3 is 14 residues. CDR3: CASSIWGSNQPQHF. The CDR3 nucleotides are TGTGCCAGTAGTATTTGGGGAAGCAATCAGCCCCAGCATTTT.

The chain has TRBV15 and TRBJ2-7, with 7 bases that match TRBD1. The end of the DNA fits TRBJ2-5 better, so the J call may be wrong. Germline loops: CDR1 LNHNV, CDR2 YYDKDF (reference sequence). There are 15 residues in the CDR3. The CDR3 DNA is TGTGCCACCAGCAGAGGACAGGGAGAGGTAGAGACCCAGTACTTC. Translating gives CATSRGQGEVETQYF.

At least ten counts were recorded for this clonotype. V and J are TRBV4-3 and TRBJ2-3; D remains ambiguous. The CDR3 extends over 16 amino acids. Germline V gene sequence: CDR1 LGHNA, CDR2 YSLEER. The ends were cut back, 2 bases at V and 3 bases at J, with 15 bases in the middle. The CDR3: CASSQSLNVKTDTQYF. The CDR3 bases are TGCGCCAGCAGCCAATCACTCAACGTTAAAACAGATACGCAGTATTTT.

This clonotype was observed many times. This may stem from a read error, because a much larger clone lies one nucleotide away. This sequence joins TRBV7-9 and TRBJ2-6, with TRBD1 as a possible D gene (5 bases). Germline V CDR1 and CDR2: SEHNR, FQNEAQ (reference sequence). The CDR3 is 15 residues long. The CDR3 DNA reads as TGTGCCAGCAGCTTACAGGCGCCTGGGGCCAACGTCCTGCCTTTC. Its protein product is CASSLQAPGANVLPF.

This clonotype was found many times. The chain recombines TRBV7-6 with TRBJ2-2; 7 nucleotides agree with TRBD2. The CDR3 runs to 15 residues. The trim removed 4 bases at V and 5 bases at J, leaving 7 bases unmatched. CDR1 and CDR2 from the germline V gene are SGHVS and FNYEAQ. The CDR3 region has the DNA TGTGCCAGCAGCTCAGGACTAGGGCGGACCGGGGAGCTGTTTTTT. Translated, it gives CASSSGLGRTGELFF.

This clonotype has a handful of counts. Possible read error: a much larger clone is one base away. The genes are TRBV10-3 and TRBJ2-7; TRBD2 is a possible D gene (6 bases). The germline V gene has CDR1 ENHRY and CDR2 SYGVKD. The CDR3 extends over 16 amino acids. V was shortened by 8 bases and J by 1 base, with 21 bases between the two germline ends. Here the CDR3 DNA reads TGTGCCATCGGAGCCGGGACTGGCGGGACGTCCTACGAGCAGTACTTC. The encoded protein is CAIGAGTGGTSYEQYF.

This clonotype occurred many times. This rearrangement joins TRBV3-1 to TRBJ2-7; the D gene is possibly TRBD2 (6 bases). Between the trimmed V and J ends, which lost 4 bases and 4 bases, there was a span of 20 bases. Germline V CDR1 and CDR2: LGHDT, YNNKEL (reference sequence). This CDR3 region has 16 residues. CDR3 nucleotides: TGTGCCAGCAGCCGCTCCTCTGGCGGGACTTCGTACGAGCAGTACTTC. Its protein is CASSRSSGGTSYEQYF.

There are a few counts of this clonotype. A much larger clone differs from this one at a single base, so this may be a read error. V gene TRBV9 combines with J gene TRBJ2-7; 12 bases match TRBD1. Germline-derived CDR1 and CDR2 are SGDLS and YYNGEE. This CDR3 has 15 residues. The CDR3 coding sequence is TGTGCCAGCAGCATTGGGACAGGGGGCTCCTACGAGCCGTACTTC. This encodes CASSIGTGGSYEPYF.

This clonotype came up many times. The chain has TRBV7-2 and TRBJ1-5; 7 bases are shared with TRBD1. V shed 5 bases, J shed 6 bases, and the junction held 10 bases outside the gene matches. The CDR3 is 15 residues long. Germline V CDR1 and CDR2: SGHTA, FQGNSA. The CDR3 DNA follows: TGTGCCAGCAGCCCTAGAGGGACAGAAGGTCAGCCCCAGCATTTT. Translation: CASSPRGTEGQPQHF.

The genes are TRBV7-9 and TRBJ2-6, with D maybe TRBD1 (7 bases). This CDR3 is built from 14 residues. Trimming removed 4 bases from V and 6 bases from J, with 10 bases in between. Germline CDR1 SEHNR, CDR2 FQNEAQ (reference sequence). The CDR3 nucleotides read TGTGCCAGCAGCTCAGGGGGGCAGGCCAACGTCCTGACTTTC. Protein product: CASSSGGQANVLTF.

This clonotype came up once. This rearrangement joins TRBV6-5 to TRBJ2-3, with D maybe TRBD1 (6 bases). Trimming stripped 7 bases from V and 8 bases from J, with 19 bases between. The CDR3 runs to 14 residues. CDR1 is MNHEY and CDR2 is SVGAGI in the germline V gene. CDR3 bases: TGTGCCAGCACCCCGGTACAGGGCATAGGTACGCAGTATTTT. Its translation: CASTPVQGIGTQYF.

This clonotype was picked up many times. The V call is TRBV12-3 or TRBV12-4, the J call TRBJ2-1; 9 bases match TRBD2. The CDR3 has 14 residues. V lost 3 bases to trimming and J lost 8 bases; unmatched junction nucleotides: 5. As DNA, the CDR3 is TGTGCCAGCAGTTTCACTAGCGGGTGGGATGAGCAGTTCTTC. Residues: CASSFTSGWDEQFF.